The clone carrying this T cell receptor beta chain was picked up one time. V lost 4 bases to trimming and J lost 8 bases; unmatched junction nucleotides: 11. The CDR3 is made up of 15 amino acids. From germline, CDR1 is KGHSH and CDR2 LQKENI. These data are taken from a study of blood T cell repertoires in COVID-19. At the level of the study: The United States, Italy and Spain provided the acute and convalescent COVID-19 samples.

In the authors' methods: For nucleated cells, counts were estimated from reference gene primer amplification. Generated by immunoSEQ multiplex PCR, the TCRdb table keeps only in-frame clones and is missing some. V and J calls and clone size are those listed in that table; D and trimming were worked out from the DNA. Of about 140,000 clones listed, around 80% are singletons. What was sequenced was peripheral blood. This TCR was sampled from a woman aged 55-75 years with acute or convalescent COVID-19. The rearrangement uses TRBV18 and TRBJ2-1, with 7 bases fitting TRBD2. The CDR3 spells CASSLLAVGAYEQFF. DNA of the CDR3: TGTGCCAGCTCACTTCTAGCGGTAGGGGCGTATGAGCAGTTCTTC.